The present TCR beta chain was sequenced within a study of blood T cell repertoires in COVID-19. Generated by immunoSEQ multiplex PCR, the TCRdb table keeps only in-frame clones and is missing some. The sample lists tens of thousands of clones; roughly 80% were seen once. Germline CDR1 SQVTM, CDR2 ANQGSEA. CDR3 length: 14 residues. V dropped 4 bases and J dropped 8; count of bases not matched to a gene: 6. Source material: peripheral blood. This sequence joins TRBV29-1 and TRBJ2-1; 12 bases fit TRBD2. The TCR originated in an older man with COVID-19, enrolled during active disease. The CDR3 reads CSVVETSGSDEQFF. The CDR3 DNA is TGCAGCGTTGTTGAGACTAGCGGGAGTGATGAGCAGTTCTTC.